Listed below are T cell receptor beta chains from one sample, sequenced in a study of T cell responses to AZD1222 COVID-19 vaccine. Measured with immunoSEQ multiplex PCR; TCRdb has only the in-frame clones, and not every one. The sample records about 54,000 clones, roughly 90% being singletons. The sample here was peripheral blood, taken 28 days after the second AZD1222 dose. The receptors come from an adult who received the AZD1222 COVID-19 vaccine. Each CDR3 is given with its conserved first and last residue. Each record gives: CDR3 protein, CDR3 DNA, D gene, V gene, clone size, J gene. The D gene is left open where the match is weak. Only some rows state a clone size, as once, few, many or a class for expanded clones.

cdr3_aa: CASTRVSSPLHF
cdr3_nt: TGTGCCAGCACACGGGTCTCCTCACCCCTCCACTTT
d_call: .
v_call: TRBV7-9
clone_size: .
j_call: TRBJ1-6

cdr3_aa: CACQRFQGRVTEAFF
cdr3_nt: TGTGCCTGCCAGCGGTTCCAGGGGCGAGTCACTGAAGCTTTCTTT
d_call: .
v_call: TRBV30
clone_size: .
j_call: TRBJ1-1

cdr3_aa: CATSDVTTQETQYF
cdr3_nt: TGTGCCACCAGTGATGTAACTACTCAAGAGACCCAGTACTTC
d_call: .
v_call: TRBV24-1
clone_size: .
j_call: TRBJ2-5

cdr3_aa: CASSFRTSGNPYNEQFF
cdr3_nt: TGCGCCAGCAGCTTCCGGACTAGCGGGAACCCCTACAATGAGCAGTTCTTC
d_call: TRBD2
v_call: TRBV4-1
clone_size: .
j_call: TRBJ2-1

cdr3_aa: CASSFGEGETQYF
cdr3_nt: TGTGCCAGCAGCTTCGGAGAAGGGGAGACCCAGTACTTC
d_call: .
v_call: TRBV7-3
clone_size: .
j_call: TRBJ2-5

cdr3_aa: CASSGNGPRSNQPQHF
cdr3_nt: TGTGCCAGCAGTGGGAACGGCCCGCGGAGCAATCAGCCCCAGCATTTT
d_call: .
v_call: TRBV2
clone_size: few
j_call: TRBJ1-5

cdr3_aa: CASSIVLAGGPGETQYF
cdr3_nt: TGTGCCAGTAGTATCGTCCTAGCGGGAGGGCCGGGAGAGACCCAGTACTTC
d_call: TRBD2
v_call: TRBV19
clone_size: .
j_call: TRBJ2-5

cdr3_aa: CASRLAGTYEQYF
cdr3_nt: TGTGCCAGCAGATTAGCGGGAACCTACGAGCAGTACTTC
d_call: TRBD2
v_call: TRBV2
clone_size: few
j_call: TRBJ2-7

cdr3_aa: CASSFPGSLYEQYF
cdr3_nt: TGTGCCAGCAGCTTCCCCGGCAGCCTCTACGAGCAGTACTTC
d_call: .
v_call: TRBV11-3
clone_size: .
j_call: TRBJ2-7

cdr3_aa: CASRVSGTGGNEQFF
cdr3_nt: TGCGCCAGCAGAGTCTCCGGGACAGGGGGAAATGAGCAGTTCTTC
d_call: TRBD1
v_call: TRBV5-1
clone_size: .
j_call: TRBJ2-1

cdr3_aa: CASSSAGGDSGNTIYF
cdr3_nt: TGTGCCAGCAGCTCCGCGGGGGGGGACTCTGGAAACACCATATATTTT
d_call: .
v_call: TRBV7-2
clone_size: .
j_call: TRBJ1-3

cdr3_aa: CASSSAQTGSQETQYF
cdr3_nt: TGTGCCAGCAGCTCCGCCCAGACAGGGTCCCAAGAGACCCAGTACTTC
d_call: TRBD1
v_call: TRBV7-6
clone_size: .
j_call: TRBJ2-5

cdr3_aa: CASSPGLASSQGLYEQYF
cdr3_nt: TGCGCCAGCAGCCCTGGACTAGCGTCCTCTCAGGGCCTCTACGAGCAGTACTTC
d_call: TRBD2
v_call: TRBV4-1
clone_size: .
j_call: TRBJ2-7

cdr3_aa: CASSPLMNRGGTDTQYF
cdr3_nt: TGTGCCAGCTCTCCCCTGATGAACCGCGGGGGCACAGATACGCAGTATTTT
d_call: .
v_call: TRBV18
clone_size: once
j_call: TRBJ2-3

cdr3_aa: CASSLPGSSYNEQFF
cdr3_nt: TGTGCCAGCAGTTTACCGGGGAGCTCCTACAATGAGCAGTTCTTC
d_call: .
v_call: TRBV28
clone_size: .
j_call: TRBJ2-1

cdr3_aa: CASSYLNTGELFF
cdr3_nt: TGTGCCAGCAGTTATCTAAACACCGGGGAGCTGTTTTTT
d_call: .
v_call: TRBV27
clone_size: .
j_call: TRBJ2-2

cdr3_aa: CATGQYTEAFF
cdr3_nt: TGTGCCACCGGACAGTACACTGAAGCTTTCTTT
d_call: .
v_call: TRBV2
clone_size: .
j_call: TRBJ1-1

cdr3_aa: CASAPGLATYEQYF
cdr3_nt: TGTGCCAGTGCTCCGGGACTAGCGACCTACGAGCAGTACTTC
d_call: TRBD2
v_call: TRBV19
clone_size: .
j_call: TRBJ2-7

cdr3_aa: CASSKVAVSYNEQFF
cdr3_nt: TGTGCCAGCAGCAAGGTAGCGGTCTCCTACAATGAGCAGTTCTTC
d_call: .
v_call: TRBV11-2
clone_size: .
j_call: TRBJ2-1

cdr3_aa: CASSIGYLGNQPQHF
cdr3_nt: TGTGCCAGTAGTATTGGGTATTTGGGCAATCAGCCCCAGCATTTT
d_call: .
v_call: TRBV19
clone_size: .
j_call: TRBJ1-5

cdr3_aa: CASRLRDSPSGNTIYF
cdr3_nt: TGCGCCAGCAGGTTGCGGGACAGCCCTTCTGGAAACACCATATATTTT
d_call: TRBD1
v_call: TRBV5-1
clone_size: .
j_call: TRBJ1-3

cdr3_aa: CASSLGGPADTQYF
cdr3_nt: TGCGCCAGCAGCTTGGGTGGGCCCGCTGATACGCAGTATTTT
d_call: .
v_call: TRBV5-1
clone_size: once
j_call: TRBJ2-3

cdr3_aa: CASSQELRDDEQFF
cdr3_nt: TGTGCCAGCAGCCAAGAATTGCGGGACGATGAGCAGTTCTTC
d_call: .
v_call: TRBV4-2
clone_size: .
j_call: TRBJ2-1

cdr3_aa: CASSPSLGGRRETQYF
cdr3_nt: TGTGCCAGCAGCCCCTCCCTCGGGGGACGCCGGGAGACCCAGTACTTC
d_call: .
v_call: TRBV14
clone_size: .
j_call: TRBJ2-5

cdr3_aa: CASSRAGSSYEQYF
cdr3_nt: TGTGCCAGCAGCCGAGCGGGGAGCTCCTACGAGCAGTACTTC
d_call: TRBD2
v_call: TRBV3-1/TRBV3-2
clone_size: .
j_call: TRBJ2-7

cdr3_aa: CASSPVTDTQYF
cdr3_nt: TGTGCCAGCTCACCAGTCACAGATACGCAGTATTTT
d_call: .
v_call: TRBV18
clone_size: .
j_call: TRBJ2-3

cdr3_aa: CASSLAGRQETQYF
cdr3_nt: TGTGCCAGCAGCTTGGCAGGGCGCCAAGAGACCCAGTACTTC
d_call: .
v_call: TRBV7-2
clone_size: .
j_call: TRBJ2-5

cdr3_aa: CASSWEVNQPQHF
cdr3_nt: TGTGCCAGCAGTTGGGAGGTCAATCAGCCCCAGCATTTT
d_call: .
v_call: TRBV12-3/TRBV12-4
clone_size: .
j_call: TRBJ1-5

cdr3_aa: CASSQVSGLAGGDTQYF
cdr3_nt: TGCGCCAGCAGCCAAGTTTCGGGACTAGCGGGAGGGGATACGCAGTATTTT
d_call: TRBD2
v_call: TRBV4-3
clone_size: .
j_call: TRBJ2-3

cdr3_aa: CATSDRDGSSYNEQFF
cdr3_nt: TGTGCCACCAGTGACCGTGACGGGAGCTCCTACAATGAGCAGTTCTTC
d_call: .
v_call: TRBV24-1
clone_size: .
j_call: TRBJ2-1

cdr3_aa: CASSIRTDLYEQYF
cdr3_nt: TGTGCCAGCAGCATTCGGACAGACCTCTACGAGCAGTACTTC
d_call: .
v_call: TRBV11-1
clone_size: .
j_call: TRBJ2-7

cdr3_aa: CASSGLADNEQFF
cdr3_nt: TGTGCCAGCTCAGGGTTAGCGGACAATGAGCAGTTCTTC
d_call: .
v_call: TRBV9
clone_size: .
j_call: TRBJ2-1

cdr3_aa: CAIGTGDGNQPQHF
cdr3_nt: TGTGCCATCGGAACAGGGGATGGCAATCAGCCCCAGCATTTT
d_call: TRBD1
v_call: TRBV10-3
clone_size: .
j_call: TRBJ1-5

cdr3_aa: CASSRGRGGRAGNEQFF
cdr3_nt: TGTGCCAGCAGCCGAGGACGTGGCGGGAGGGCAGGCAATGAGCAGTTCTTC
d_call: TRBD2
v_call: TRBV3-1/TRBV3-2
clone_size: .
j_call: TRBJ2-1

cdr3_aa: CASSIDGATNEKLFF
cdr3_nt: TGTGCCAGTAGTATAGATGGCGCAACTAATGAAAAACTGTTTTTT
d_call: .
v_call: TRBV19
clone_size: .
j_call: TRBJ1-4

cdr3_aa: CASSVGSSGYYNEQFF
cdr3_nt: TGTGCCAGCAGCGTAGGCAGTAGCGGGTACTACAATGAGCAGTTCTTC
d_call: TRBD2
v_call: TRBV9
clone_size: .
j_call: TRBJ2-1

cdr3_aa: CASSVGSGGYGYTF
cdr3_nt: TGTGCCAGCAGTGTGGGTTCAGGGGGCTATGGCTACACCTTC
d_call: TRBD1
v_call: TRBV2
clone_size: .
j_call: TRBJ1-2

cdr3_aa: CATSGDLNNQPQHF
cdr3_nt: TGTGCCACCAGCGGAGATCTTAACAATCAGCCCCAGCATTTT
d_call: .
v_call: TRBV15
clone_size: .
j_call: TRBJ1-5

cdr3_aa: CASSLGSDLDRYGYTF
cdr3_nt: TGTGCCAGCAGCTTGGGCAGCGATTTGGATCGGTATGGCTACACCTTC
d_call: .
v_call: TRBV11-1
clone_size: few
j_call: TRBJ1-2

cdr3_aa: CAWAGNTEAFF
cdr3_nt: TGTGCCTGGGCAGGGAACACTGAAGCTTTCTTT
d_call: .
v_call: TRBV30
clone_size: .
j_call: TRBJ1-1

cdr3_aa: CASSPRQGNYGYTF
cdr3_nt: TGTGCCAGCAGCCCCCGACAGGGGAACTATGGCTACACCTTC
d_call: TRBD1
v_call: TRBV7-9
clone_size: .
j_call: TRBJ1-2

cdr3_aa: CASSSEDLAGSSYNEQFF
cdr3_nt: TGCGCCAGCAGTTCGGAAGACCTAGCGGGAAGCTCCTACAATGAGCAGTTCTTC
d_call: TRBD2
v_call: TRBV5-1
clone_size: .
j_call: TRBJ2-1

cdr3_aa: CASRLAASYEQYF
cdr3_nt: TGTGCCAGCAGGCTAGCGGCTTCCTACGAGCAGTACTTC
d_call: TRBD2
v_call: TRBV27
clone_size: .
j_call: TRBJ2-7

cdr3_aa: CASSRGASGRHETQYF
cdr3_nt: TGTGCCAGCAGCAGAGGGGCTAGCGGGAGACACGAGACCCAGTACTTC
d_call: TRBD2
v_call: TRBV11-2
clone_size: .
j_call: TRBJ2-5

cdr3_aa: CASRKQGEGTEAFF
cdr3_nt: TGTGCCAGCAGGAAACAGGGCGAGGGGACTGAAGCTTTCTTT
d_call: .
v_call: TRBV5-4
clone_size: .
j_call: TRBJ1-1

cdr3_aa: CASTRSGTAIYEQYF
cdr3_nt: TGTGCCAGCACCCGTTCGGGGACAGCTATCTACGAGCAGTACTTC
d_call: TRBD1
v_call: TRBV7-2
clone_size: .
j_call: TRBJ2-7

cdr3_aa: CASSFGTSYTF
cdr3_nt: TGTGCCAGCAGTTTTGGGACCTCTTACACCTTC
d_call: .
v_call: TRBV12-3/TRBV12-4
clone_size: few
j_call: TRBJ1-2

cdr3_aa: CATSDWQGSTGELFF
cdr3_nt: TGTGCCACCAGTGATTGGCAGGGGAGCACCGGGGAGCTGTTTTTT
d_call: .
v_call: TRBV24-1
clone_size: .
j_call: TRBJ2-2

cdr3_aa: CASSYPGTGYNSPLHF
cdr3_nt: TGTGCCAGCAGTTACCCCGGGACAGGGTATAATTCACCCCTCCACTTT
d_call: TRBD1
v_call: TRBV6-5
clone_size: .
j_call: TRBJ1-6

cdr3_aa: CAPRLSGGTQPQHF
cdr3_nt: TGTGCCCCACGTTTATCAGGGGGCACGCAGCCCCAGCATTTT
d_call: TRBD1
v_call: TRBV24-1
clone_size: .
j_call: TRBJ1-5

cdr3_aa: CASHTSGNPEGANVLTF
cdr3_nt: TGTGCCAGCCACACTAGCGGGAACCCCGAGGGGGCCAACGTCCTGACTTTC
d_call: TRBD2
v_call: TRBV7-8
clone_size: once
j_call: TRBJ2-6

cdr3_aa: CASSFTGTQQFF
cdr3_nt: TGTGCCAGCAGCTTTACCGGGACTCAGCAGTTCTTC
d_call: .
v_call: TRBV5-6
clone_size: .
j_call: TRBJ2-1

cdr3_aa: CASSSGQRETQYF
cdr3_nt: TGTGCCAGCAGCTCGGGACAGAGGGAGACCCAGTACTTC
d_call: TRBD1
v_call: TRBV11-1
clone_size: .
j_call: TRBJ2-5

cdr3_aa: CATNRLSGARGHIQYF
cdr3_nt: TGTGCCACCAACCGACTCTCGGGGGCGCGGGGGCACATTCAGTACTTC
d_call: .
v_call: TRBV24-1
clone_size: .
j_call: TRBJ2-4